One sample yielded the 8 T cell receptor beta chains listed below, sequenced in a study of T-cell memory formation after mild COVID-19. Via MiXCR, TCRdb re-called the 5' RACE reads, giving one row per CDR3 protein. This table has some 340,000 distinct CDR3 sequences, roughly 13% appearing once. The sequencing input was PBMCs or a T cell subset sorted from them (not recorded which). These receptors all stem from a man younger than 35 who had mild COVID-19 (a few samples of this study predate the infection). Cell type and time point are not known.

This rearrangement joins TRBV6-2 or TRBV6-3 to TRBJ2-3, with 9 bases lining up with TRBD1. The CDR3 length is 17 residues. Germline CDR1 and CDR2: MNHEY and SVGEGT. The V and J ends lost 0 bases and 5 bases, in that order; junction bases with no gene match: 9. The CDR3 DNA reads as TGTGCCAGCAGTTACTCATGGGACAGGGAGGAAATAGATACGCAGTATTTT. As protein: CASSYSWDREEIDTQYF.

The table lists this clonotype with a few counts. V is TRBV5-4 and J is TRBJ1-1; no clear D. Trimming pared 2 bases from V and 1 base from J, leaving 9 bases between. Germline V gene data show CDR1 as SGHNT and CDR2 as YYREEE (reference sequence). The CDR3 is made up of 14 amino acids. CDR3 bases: TGTGCCAGCAGCTTACGCTTGGCGAACACTGAAGCTTTCTTT. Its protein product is CASSLRLANTEAFF. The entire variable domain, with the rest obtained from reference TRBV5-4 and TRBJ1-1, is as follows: ETGVTQSPTHLIKTRGQQVTLRCSSQSGHNTVSWYQQALGQGPQFIFQYYREEENGRGNFPPRFSGLQFPNYSSELNVNALELDDSALYLCASSLRLANTEAFFGQGTRLTVV.

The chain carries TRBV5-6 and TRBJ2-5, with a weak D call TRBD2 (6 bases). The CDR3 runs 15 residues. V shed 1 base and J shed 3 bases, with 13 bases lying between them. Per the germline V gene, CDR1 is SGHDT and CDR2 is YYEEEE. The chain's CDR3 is CASSLSGTPKETQYF. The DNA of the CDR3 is TGTGCCAGCAGCTTGTCCGGGACTCCCAAAGAGACCCAGTACTTC.

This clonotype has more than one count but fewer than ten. The CDR3: CASSQGRRSEAFF. CDR3 nucleotide sequence: TGTGCCAGCAGCCAAGGACGGCGAAGTGAAGCTTTCTTT. The rearrangement uses TRBV6-2 or TRBV6-3 and TRBJ1-1; D call uncertain. This CDR3 has 13 amino acids. Per the germline V gene, CDR1 is MNHEY and CDR2 is SVGEGT. The germline V and J ends were trimmed by 6 bases and 7 bases, with 15 bases remaining between them.

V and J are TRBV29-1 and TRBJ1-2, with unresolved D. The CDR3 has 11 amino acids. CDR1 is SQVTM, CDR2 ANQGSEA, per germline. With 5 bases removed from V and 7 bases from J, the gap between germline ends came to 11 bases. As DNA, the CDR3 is TGCAGCGTTTGGGGTCGGCGTGGCTACACCTTC. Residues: CSVWGRRGYTF.

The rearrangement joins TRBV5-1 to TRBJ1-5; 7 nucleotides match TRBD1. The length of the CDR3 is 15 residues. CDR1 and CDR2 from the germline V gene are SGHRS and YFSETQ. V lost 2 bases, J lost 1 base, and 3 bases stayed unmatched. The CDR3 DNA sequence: TGCGCCAGCAGCTTCTCGGGACAGAGCAATCAGCCCCAGCATTTT. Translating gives CASSFSGQSNQPQHF.

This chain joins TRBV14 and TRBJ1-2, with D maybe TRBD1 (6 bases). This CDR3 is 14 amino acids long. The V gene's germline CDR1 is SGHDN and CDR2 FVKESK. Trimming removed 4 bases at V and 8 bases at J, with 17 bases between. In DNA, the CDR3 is TGTGCCAGCAGCCTAAGGTTCCAGGGGAACGGCTACACCTTC. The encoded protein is CASSLRFQGNGYTF.

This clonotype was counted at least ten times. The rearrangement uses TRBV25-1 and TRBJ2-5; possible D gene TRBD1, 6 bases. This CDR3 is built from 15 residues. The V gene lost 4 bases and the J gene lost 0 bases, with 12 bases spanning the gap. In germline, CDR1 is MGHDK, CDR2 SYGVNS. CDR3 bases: TGTGCCAGCAGTGCCCGACAGGCGTACCAAGAGACCCAGTACTTC. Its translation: CASSARQAYQETQYF.